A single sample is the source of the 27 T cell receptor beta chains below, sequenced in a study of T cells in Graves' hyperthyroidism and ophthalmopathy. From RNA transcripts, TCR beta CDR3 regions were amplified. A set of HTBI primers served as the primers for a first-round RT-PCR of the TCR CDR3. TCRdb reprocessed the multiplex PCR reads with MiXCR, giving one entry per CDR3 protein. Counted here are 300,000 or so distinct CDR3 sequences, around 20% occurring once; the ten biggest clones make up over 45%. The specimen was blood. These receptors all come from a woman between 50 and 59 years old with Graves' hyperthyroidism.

The CDR3 spells CASSTRQGPYF. Written as DNA, the CDR3 is TGTGCCAGCAGTACGAGACAGGGTCCGTACTTC. The rearrangement uses TRBV28 and TRBJ2-5, with TRBD1 identical over 7 bases. The junction had 7 bases not matched to a gene; V was cut back by 5 bases and J by 13 bases. Per germline, CDR1 MDHEN and CDR2 SYDVKM. The CDR3 totals 11 residues.

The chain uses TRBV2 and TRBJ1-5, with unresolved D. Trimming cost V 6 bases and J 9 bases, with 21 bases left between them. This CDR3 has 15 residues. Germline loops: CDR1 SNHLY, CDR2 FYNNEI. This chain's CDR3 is CASSLAQDRFTPQHF. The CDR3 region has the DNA TGTGCCAGCAGCCTAGCCCAGGACCGTTTCACGCCCCAGCATTTT. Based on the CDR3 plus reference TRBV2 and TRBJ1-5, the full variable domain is EPEVTQTPSHQVTQMGQEVILRCVPISNHLYFYWYRQILGQKVEFLVSFYNNEISEKSEIFDDQFSVERPDGSNFTLKIRSTKLEDSAMYFCASSLAQDRFTPQHFGDGTRLSIL.

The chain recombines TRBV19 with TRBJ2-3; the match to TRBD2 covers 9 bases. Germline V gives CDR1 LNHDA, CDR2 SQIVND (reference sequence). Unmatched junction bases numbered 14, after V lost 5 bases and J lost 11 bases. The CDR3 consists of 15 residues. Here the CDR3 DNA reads TGTGCCAGTAGTCCGACTAGCGGCCCGGTTGGGGGGCAGTATTTT. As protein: CASSPTSGPVGGQYF.

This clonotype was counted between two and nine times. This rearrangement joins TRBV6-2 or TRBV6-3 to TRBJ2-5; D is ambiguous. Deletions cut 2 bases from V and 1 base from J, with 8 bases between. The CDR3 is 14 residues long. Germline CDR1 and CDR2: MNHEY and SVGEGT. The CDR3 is CASSYQLSQETQYF. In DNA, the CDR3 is TGTGCCAGCAGTTACCAACTCTCCCAAGAGACCCAGTACTTC.

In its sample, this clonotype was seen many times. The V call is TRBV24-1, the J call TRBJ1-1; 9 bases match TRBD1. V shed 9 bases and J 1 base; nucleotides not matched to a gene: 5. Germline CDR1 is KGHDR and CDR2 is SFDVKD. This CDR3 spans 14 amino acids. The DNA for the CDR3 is TGTGCCACCCAACAGGGGGCCCCGAACACTGAAGCTTTCTTT. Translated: CATQQGAPNTEAFF.

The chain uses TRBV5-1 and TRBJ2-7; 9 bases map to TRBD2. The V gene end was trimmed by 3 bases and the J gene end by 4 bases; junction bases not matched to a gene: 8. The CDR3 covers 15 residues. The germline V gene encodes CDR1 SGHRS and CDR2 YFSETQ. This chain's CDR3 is CASSSGPSGVYEQYF. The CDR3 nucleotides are TGCGCCAGCAGCTCCGGTCCTAGCGGGGTTTACGAGCAGTACTTC.

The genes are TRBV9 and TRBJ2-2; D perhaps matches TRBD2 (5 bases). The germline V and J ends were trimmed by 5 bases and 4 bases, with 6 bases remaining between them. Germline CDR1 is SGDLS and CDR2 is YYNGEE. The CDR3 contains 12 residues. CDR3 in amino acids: CASSGLTGELFF. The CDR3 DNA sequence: TGTGCCAGCAGTGGACTCACCGGGGAGCTGTTTTTT.

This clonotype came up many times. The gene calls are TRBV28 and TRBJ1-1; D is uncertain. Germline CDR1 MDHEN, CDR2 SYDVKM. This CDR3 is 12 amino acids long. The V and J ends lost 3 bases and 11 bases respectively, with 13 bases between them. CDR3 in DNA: TGTGCCAGCAGTTTCCAACAAGCTATGGCTTTCTTT. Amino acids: CASSFQQAMAFF.

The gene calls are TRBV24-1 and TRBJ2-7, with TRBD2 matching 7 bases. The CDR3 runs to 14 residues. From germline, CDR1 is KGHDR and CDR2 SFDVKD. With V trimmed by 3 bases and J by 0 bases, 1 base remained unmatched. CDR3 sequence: CATSDRTSSYEQYF. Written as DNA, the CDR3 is TGTGCCACCAGTGATCGGACTAGCTCCTACGAGCAGTACTTC.

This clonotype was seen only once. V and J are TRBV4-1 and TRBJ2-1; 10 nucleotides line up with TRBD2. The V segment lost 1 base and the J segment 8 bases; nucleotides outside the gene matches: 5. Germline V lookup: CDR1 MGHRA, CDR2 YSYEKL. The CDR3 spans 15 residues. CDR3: CASSQVELAGDEQFF. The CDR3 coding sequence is TGCGCCAGCAGCCAAGTGGAGCTAGCGGGGGATGAGCAGTTCTTC.

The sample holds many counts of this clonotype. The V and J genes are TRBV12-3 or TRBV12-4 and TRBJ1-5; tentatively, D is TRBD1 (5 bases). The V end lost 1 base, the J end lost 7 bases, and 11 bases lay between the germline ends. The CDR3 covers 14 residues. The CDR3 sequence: CASSLEGTGQPQHF. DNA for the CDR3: TGTGCCAGCAGTTTAGAAGGGACTGGCCAGCCCCAGCATTTT.

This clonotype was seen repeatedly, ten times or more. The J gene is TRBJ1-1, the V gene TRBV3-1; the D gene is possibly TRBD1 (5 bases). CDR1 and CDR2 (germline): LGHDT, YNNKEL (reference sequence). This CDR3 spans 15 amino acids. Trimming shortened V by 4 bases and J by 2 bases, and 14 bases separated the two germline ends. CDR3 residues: CASSPQGRANTEAFF. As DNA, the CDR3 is TGTGCCAGCAGCCCCCAGGGCAGGGCCAACACTGAAGCTTTCTTT.

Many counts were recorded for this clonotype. CDR3 DNA: TGCGCCAGCAGCTATTGGACGGAGGGGGTTAACACTGAAGCTTTCTTT. It specifies CASSYWTEGVNTEAFF. This chain joins TRBV5-1 and TRBJ1-1; TRBD1 might be the D (6 bases). V shed 3 bases and J shed 2 bases, with 17 bases lying between them. CDR1 and CDR2 (germline): SGHRS, YFSETQ. The CDR3 contains 16 residues.

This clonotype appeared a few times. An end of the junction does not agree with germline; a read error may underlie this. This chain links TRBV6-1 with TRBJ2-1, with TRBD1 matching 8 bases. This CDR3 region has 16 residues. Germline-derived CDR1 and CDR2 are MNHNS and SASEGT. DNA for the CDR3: TGTGCCAGCGGTGAATCCCACAGGGGGTCCTACAATGAGCAGTTCTTC. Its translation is CASGESHRGSYNEQFF.

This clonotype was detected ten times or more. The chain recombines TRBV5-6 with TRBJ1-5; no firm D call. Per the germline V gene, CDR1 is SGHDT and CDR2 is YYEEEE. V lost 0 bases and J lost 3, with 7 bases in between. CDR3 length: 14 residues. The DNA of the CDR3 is TGTGCCAGCAGCTTGGGCAGATTCAATCAGCCCCAGCATTTT. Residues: CASSLGRFNQPQHF.

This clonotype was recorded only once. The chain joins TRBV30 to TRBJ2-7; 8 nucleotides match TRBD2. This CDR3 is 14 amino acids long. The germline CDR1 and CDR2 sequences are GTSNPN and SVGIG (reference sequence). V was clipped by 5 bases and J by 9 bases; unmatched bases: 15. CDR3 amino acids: CAWGPLASGLGQYF. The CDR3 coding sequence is TGTGCCTGGGGCCCCCTGGCTAGCGGGTTGGGGCAGTACTTC.

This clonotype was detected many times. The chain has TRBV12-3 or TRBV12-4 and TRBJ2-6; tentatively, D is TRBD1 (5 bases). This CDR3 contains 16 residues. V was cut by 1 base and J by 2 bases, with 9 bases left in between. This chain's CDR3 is CASSLGRVAGANVLTF. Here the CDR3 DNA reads TGTGCCAGCAGTTTAGGCAGGGTGGCTGGGGCCAACGTCCTGACTTTC.

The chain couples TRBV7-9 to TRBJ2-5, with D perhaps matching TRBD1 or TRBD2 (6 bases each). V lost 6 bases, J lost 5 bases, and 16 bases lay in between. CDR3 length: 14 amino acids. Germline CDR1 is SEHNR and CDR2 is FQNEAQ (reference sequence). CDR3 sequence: CASRTGGIGETQYF. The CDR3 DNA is TGTGCCAGCAGGACAGGAGGGATAGGGGAGACCCAGTACTTC.

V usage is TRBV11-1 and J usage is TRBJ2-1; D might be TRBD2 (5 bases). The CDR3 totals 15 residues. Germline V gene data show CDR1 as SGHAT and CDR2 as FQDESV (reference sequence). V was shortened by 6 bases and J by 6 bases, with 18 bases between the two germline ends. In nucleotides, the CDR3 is TGTGCCAGCAGTCCCTTAGCGAGGGTCACCAATGAGCAGTTCTTC. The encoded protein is CASSPLARVTNEQFF.

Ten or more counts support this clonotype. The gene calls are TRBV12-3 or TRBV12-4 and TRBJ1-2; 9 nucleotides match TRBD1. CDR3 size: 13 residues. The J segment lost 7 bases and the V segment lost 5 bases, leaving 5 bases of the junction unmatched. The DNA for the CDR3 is TGTGCCAGCAGTGACAGGGGGGAAGCTGGCTACACCTTC. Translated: CASSDRGEAGYTF.

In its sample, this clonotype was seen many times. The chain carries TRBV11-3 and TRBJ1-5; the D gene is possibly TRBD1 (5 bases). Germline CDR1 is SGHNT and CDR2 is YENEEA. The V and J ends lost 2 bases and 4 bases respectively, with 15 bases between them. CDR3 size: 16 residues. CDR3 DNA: TGTGCCAGCAGCTTAAGGGGCGAGAACAGAAATCAGCCCCAGCATTTT. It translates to CASSLRGENRNQPQHF.

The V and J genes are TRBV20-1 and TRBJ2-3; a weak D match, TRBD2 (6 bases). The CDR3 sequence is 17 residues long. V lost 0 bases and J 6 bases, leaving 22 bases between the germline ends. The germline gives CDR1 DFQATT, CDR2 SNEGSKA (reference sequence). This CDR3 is CSARDFRESFGRDTQYF. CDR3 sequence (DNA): TGCAGTGCTAGAGATTTTCGGGAGTCCTTCGGCCGGGATACGCAGTATTTT.

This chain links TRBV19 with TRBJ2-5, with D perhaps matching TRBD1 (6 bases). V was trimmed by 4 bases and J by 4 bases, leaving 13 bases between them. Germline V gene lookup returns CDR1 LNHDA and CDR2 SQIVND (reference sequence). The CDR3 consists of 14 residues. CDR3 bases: TGTGCCAGTAGTAGGACAGCCCACTTAGAGACCCAGTACTTC. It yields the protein CASSRTAHLETQYF.

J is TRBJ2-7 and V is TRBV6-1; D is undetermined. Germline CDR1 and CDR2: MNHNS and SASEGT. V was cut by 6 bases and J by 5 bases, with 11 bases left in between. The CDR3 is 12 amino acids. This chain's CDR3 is CASRRAWNEQYF. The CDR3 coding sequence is TGTGCCAGCAGGCGAGCTTGGAACGAGCAGTACTTC.

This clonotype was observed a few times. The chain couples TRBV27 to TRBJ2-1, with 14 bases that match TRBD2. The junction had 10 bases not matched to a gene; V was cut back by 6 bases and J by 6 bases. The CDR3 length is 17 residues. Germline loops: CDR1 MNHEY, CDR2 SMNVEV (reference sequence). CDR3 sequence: CASRGTSGSAGINEQFF. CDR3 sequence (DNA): TGTGCCAGCAGGGGGACTAGCGGGAGCGCCGGGATCAATGAGCAGTTCTTC.

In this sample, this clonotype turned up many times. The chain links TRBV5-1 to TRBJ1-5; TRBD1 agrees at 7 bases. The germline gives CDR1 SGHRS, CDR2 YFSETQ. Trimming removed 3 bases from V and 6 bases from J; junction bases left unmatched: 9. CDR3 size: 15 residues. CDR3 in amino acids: CASSSTGASGQPQHF. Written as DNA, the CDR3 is TGCGCCAGCAGCTCTACAGGGGCGTCGGGTCAGCCCCAGCATTTT.

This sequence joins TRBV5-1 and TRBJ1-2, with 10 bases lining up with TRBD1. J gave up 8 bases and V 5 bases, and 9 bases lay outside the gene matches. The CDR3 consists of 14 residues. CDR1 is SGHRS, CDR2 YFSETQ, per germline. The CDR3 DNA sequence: TGCGCCAGCAGAAAAGAAGACAGGGGGCACGGCTACACCTTC. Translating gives CASRKEDRGHGYTF.